Here is one TCR beta chain with its context. These data come from a study of liver allograft versus peripheral blood T cells. On the study more broadly: Comparing T cell receptor repertoires in transplanted livers with those in recipients' peripheral blood was part of the design.

Germline-derived CDR1 and CDR2 are MNHNY and SVGAGI (reference sequence). Trimming stripped 6 bases from V and 4 bases from J, with 14 bases between. CDR3 size: 14 residues. TCRdb passed the reads through MiXCR, listing each CDR3 protein once. The sample lists fewer than 15,000 distinct CDR3 sequences; 18% were seen once. The receptor was derived from a human patient who had a liver transplant. Some T cells may have originated in the graft donor. V gene TRBV6-6 combines with J gene TRBJ2-3; D is possibly TRBD1 (5 bases). The CDR3: CASRPGQGPDTQYF. The CDR3 DNA reads TGTGCCAGCAGGCCAGGCCAGGGCCCAGATACGCAGTATTTT.